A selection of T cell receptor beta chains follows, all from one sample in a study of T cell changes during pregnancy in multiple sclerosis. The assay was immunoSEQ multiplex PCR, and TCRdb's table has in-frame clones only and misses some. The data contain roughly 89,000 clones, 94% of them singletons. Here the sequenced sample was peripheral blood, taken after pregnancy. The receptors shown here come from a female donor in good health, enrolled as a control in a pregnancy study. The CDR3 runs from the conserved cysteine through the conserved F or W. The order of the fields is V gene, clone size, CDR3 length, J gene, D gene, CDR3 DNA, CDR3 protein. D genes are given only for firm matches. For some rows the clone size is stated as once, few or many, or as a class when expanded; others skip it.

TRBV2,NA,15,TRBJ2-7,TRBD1,TGTGCCAGCAGATGGGACAGGGTCGGTCTCTACGAGCAGTACTTC,CASRWDRVGLYEQYF
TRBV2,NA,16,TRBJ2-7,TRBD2,TGTGCCAGCATGGGAGATGAAGGGAGGGCCGCTCTCGAGCAGTACTTC,CASMGDEGRAALEQYF
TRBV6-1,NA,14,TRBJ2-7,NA,TGTGCCAGCAGTGAAAAGGGAGACATTGACGAGCAGTACTTC,CASSEKGDIDEQYF
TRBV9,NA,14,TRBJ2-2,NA,TGTGCCAGCGGCTCGGGGATGGGCACCGGGGAGCTGTTTTTT,CASGSGMGTGELFF
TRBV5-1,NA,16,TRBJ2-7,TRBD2,TGCGCCAGCAGCTTGACTAGCGGGAGTCGCTCCTACGAGCAGTACTTC,CASSLTSGSRSYEQYF
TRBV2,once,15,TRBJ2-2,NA,TGTGCCAGCAGTAGGACTGAAGCGAACACCGGGGAGCTGTTTTTT,CASSRTEANTGELFF
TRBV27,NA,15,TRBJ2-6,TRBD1,TGTGCCAGCAGTCCGACAGGGTCTGGGGCCAACGTCCTGACTTTC,CASSPTGSGANVLTF
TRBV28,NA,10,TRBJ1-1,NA,TGTGCCAGCAGTTTAGGCCAAGCTTTCTTT,CASSLGQAFF
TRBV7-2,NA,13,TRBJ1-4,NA,TGTGCCAGCAGTCAACGAGGCGGGGAAAAACTGTTTTTT,CASSQRGGEKLFF
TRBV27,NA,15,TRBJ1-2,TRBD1,TGTGCCAGCAGTCCTCGCCGTACAGGGGGCTATGGCTACACCTTC,CASSPRRTGGYGYTF
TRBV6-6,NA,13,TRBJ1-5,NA,TGTGCCAGCAGAATACAGGGCAATCAGCCCCAGCATTTT,CASRIQGNQPQHF
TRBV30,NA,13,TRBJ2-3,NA,TGTGCCTGGAGTAAGGAGAACCTAGATACGCAGTATTTT,CAWSKENLDTQYF
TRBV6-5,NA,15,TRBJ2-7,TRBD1,TGTGCCAGCAGCCCACAGGGGCGTTCTCCCAACGAGCAGTACTTC,CASSPQGRSPNEQYF
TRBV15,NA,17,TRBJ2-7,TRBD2,TGTGCCACTACCGGGTCCTCTGAGGGAAGCGGGAAAGACGAGCAGTACTTC,CATTGSSEGSGKDEQYF
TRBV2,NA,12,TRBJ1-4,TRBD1,TGTGCCAGCGGACAGGTGGGGGAAAAACTGTTTTTT,CASGQVGEKLFF
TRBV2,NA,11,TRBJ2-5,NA,TGTGCCAGCAGTGTGGAACAGCCCCAGTACTTC,CASSVEQPQYF
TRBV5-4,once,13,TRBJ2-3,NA,TGTGCCAGCTGGGCTGGGGGGACAGATACGCAGTATTTT,CASWAGGTDTQYF
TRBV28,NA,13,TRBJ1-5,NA,TGTGCCAGCAGTTGGAGGGGCAATCAGCCCCAGCATTTT,CASSWRGNQPQHF
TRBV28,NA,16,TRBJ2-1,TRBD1,TGTGCCAGCACCACCTTTACCGGGACAGGACACAATGAGCAGTTCTTC,CASTTFTGTGHNEQFF
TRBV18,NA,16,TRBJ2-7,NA,TGTGCCAGCTCACCCCTTGTGGCGGGTAATGGAGTCGGGCAGTACTTC,CASSPLVAGNGVGQYF
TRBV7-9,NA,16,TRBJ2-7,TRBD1,TGTGCCAGCAGCGCCGGGACAGGGGGAATCTCCTACGAGCAGTACTTC,CASSAGTGGISYEQYF
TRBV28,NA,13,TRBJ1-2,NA,TGTGCCAGCAGTTTGAGCGAGAACTATGGCTACACCTTC,CASSLSENYGYTF
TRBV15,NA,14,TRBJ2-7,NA,TGTGCCACCAGCAGCCTCGGGACACAATACGAGCAGTACTTC,CATSSLGTQYEQYF
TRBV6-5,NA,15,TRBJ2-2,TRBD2,TGTGCCAGCAGTATGGGACTAGAGGTTAGCGGGGAGCTGTTTTTT,CASSMGLEVSGELFF
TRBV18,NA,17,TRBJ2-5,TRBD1,TGTGCCAGCTCACCACCGGGACAGGGATCTAAGGGAGAGACCCAGTACTTC,CASSPPGQGSKGETQYF
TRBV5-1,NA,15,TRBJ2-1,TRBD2,TGCGCCAGCAGCTACCTAGCGGGAGAATCCAGTGAGCAGTTCTTC,CASSYLAGESSEQFF
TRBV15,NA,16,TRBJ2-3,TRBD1,TGTGCCACCAGCAGAGGGGACAGGGTTAGCACAGATACGCAGTATTTT,CATSRGDRVSTDTQYF
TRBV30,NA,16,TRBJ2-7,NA,TGTGCCTGGAGTGTAGTCGGCGGGGCATTGGCCCGCGAGCAGTACTTC,CAWSVVGGALAREQYF
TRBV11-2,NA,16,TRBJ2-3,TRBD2,TGTGCCAGCAGCTTAGATCTAGCGGGAGGGAGAGATACGCAGTATTTT,CASSLDLAGGRDTQYF
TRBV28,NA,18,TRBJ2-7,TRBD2,TGTGCCAGCAGTTGGGGACTAGCGGCCCAAGCACGGGCCTACGAGCAGTACTTC,CASSWGLAAQARAYEQYF
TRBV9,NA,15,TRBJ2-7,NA,TGTGCCAGCAGCGTAGATGGACAGCGGACCTACGAGCAGTACTTC,CASSVDGQRTYEQYF